A selection of T cell receptor beta chains follows, all from one sample in a study of blood T cell repertoires in COVID-19. Method: immunoSEQ multiplex PCR; TCRdb's copy keeps in-frame clones and lacks some. The sample shows almost 250,000 clones, 65% to 90% of them seen only once. Sequencing was performed on PBMCs or T cells enriched from blood (not recorded which). Receptor source: a woman aged 45-60 years with acute COVID-19. Both conserved end residues are part of each CDR3. D genes are given only for firm matches. Clone size is not always given. Where it is, it says once, few, many or a class for expanded clones.

>TRBV19|TRBJ1-2|NA|NA
CASSIMVRERNGYTF
TGTGCCAGTAGTATAATGGTCAGGGAAAGGAATGGCTACACCTTC
>TRBV5-1|TRBJ1-5|NA|NA
CASSLGGNNQPQHF
TGCGCCAGCAGCCTAGGGGGAAACAATCAGCCCCAGCATTTT
>TRBV10-3|TRBJ2-1|NA|TRBD2
CAIKGGGMYNEQFF
TGTGCCATCAAGGGCGGGGGGATGTACAATGAGCAGTTCTTC
>TRBV5-1|TRBJ1-4|NA|TRBD1
CASSSTGAMNEKLFF
TGCGCCAGCTCGTCAACAGGGGCCATGAATGAAAAACTGTTTTTT
>TRBV5-4|TRBJ1-2|NA|NA
CASSLQRDYGYTF
TGTGCCAGCAGCTTACAGAGGGACTATGGCTACACCTTC
>TRBV7-3|TRBJ1-6|NA|NA
CASGRGDRLKNSPLHF
TGTGCCAGCGGTCGGGGGGACCGGCTCAAGAATTCACCCCTCCACTTT
>TRBV9|TRBJ2-5|once|NA
CASSRGRNGLQETQYF
TGTGCCAGCAGCCGGGGTCGGAACGGGCTACAAGAGACCCAGTACTTC
>TRBV30|TRBJ1-5|NA|NA
CAWSVPRDQPQHF
TGTGCCTGGAGTGTACCGAGGGATCAGCCCCAGCATTTT
>TRBV7-9|TRBJ1-2|NA|TRBD1
CASSQGTGYGYTF
TGTGCCAGCAGCCAAGGGACAGGATATGGCTACACCTTC
>TRBV7-9|TRBJ1-1|NA|NA
CASSVDRSEAFF
TGTGCCAGCAGCGTCGACAGAAGTGAAGCTTTCTTT
>TRBV20-1|TRBJ2-1|NA|TRBD1
CSADRVHEQFF
TGCAGTGCTGACAGGGTGCATGAGCAGTTCTTC
>TRBV5-4|TRBJ2-1|NA|TRBD2
CASSGGGATEQFF
TGTGCCAGCAGCGGCGGGGGGGCCACTGAGCAGTTCTTC
>TRBV5-1|TRBJ1-6|NA|NA
CASSFGLPTNSPLHF
TGCGCCAGCAGCTTCGGTCTTCCCACTAATTCACCCCTCCACTTT
>TRBV6-6|TRBJ2-3|NA|NA
CASSYSSGPSPDTQYF
TGTGCCAGCAGTTACTCGTCAGGGCCTTCCCCAGATACGCAGTATTTT
>TRBV9|TRBJ2-5|NA|NA
CASSVGTPRGETQYF
TGTGCCAGCAGCGTAGGGACGCCCCGGGGGGAGACCCAGTACTTC
>TRBV3-1/TRBV3-2|TRBJ1-5|NA|TRBD1
CASSPTGTGGVQPQHF
TGTGCCAGCAGCCCAACCGGGACAGGGGGCGTTCAGCCCCAGCATTTT
>TRBV5-1|TRBJ2-5|NA|TRBD2
CASSRGGVQETQYF
TGCGCCAGCAGTCGCGGGGGGGTACAAGAGACCCAGTACTTC
>TRBV7-9|TRBJ1-6|NA|TRBD1
CASSLPLGQAPNSPLHF
TGTGCCAGCAGCTTACCCCTTGGACAGGCACCGAATTCACCCCTCCACTTT
>TRBV27|TRBJ1-2|NA|NA
CASSLQLGQKMDGYTF
TGTGCCAGCAGTTTACAACTTGGACAGAAGATGGATGGCTACACCTTC
>TRBV15|TRBJ2-7|NA|NA
CATSRDRQNYYEQYF
TGTGCCACCAGCAGAGATAGACAGAACTACTACGAGCAGTACTTC
>TRBV12-3/TRBV12-4|TRBJ1-1|NA|NA
CASSQAIEAFF
TGTGCCAGCAGCCAAGCTATTGAAGCTTTCTTT
>TRBV7-8|TRBJ1-1|NA|TRBD1
CASSFGTGANTEAFF
TGTGCCAGCAGCTTCGGGACAGGGGCGAACACTGAAGCTTTCTTT
>TRBV29-1|TRBJ2-1|once|TRBD2
CSVPAGESFVTYNEQFF
TGCAGCGTACCAGCGGGGGAATCTTTCGTGACCTACAATGAGCAGTTCTTC
>TRBV18|TRBJ2-3|NA|TRBD2
CASSPLGAGSTDTQYF
TGTGCCAGCTCACCGTTGGGAGCGGGGAGCACAGATACGCAGTATTTT
>TRBV24-1|TRBJ1-5|NA|NA
CATSEGGQPQHF
TGTGCCACCAGTGAGGGGGGTCAGCCCCAGCATTTT
>TRBV2|TRBJ2-5|NA|TRBD2
CASSAGLAGGLGETQYF
TGTGCCAGCAGTGCCGGACTAGCGGGGGGGCTTGGAGAGACCCAGTACTTC
>TRBV9|TRBJ1-1|NA|TRBD1
CASSPGQGQDTEAFF
TGTGCCAGCAGCCCTGGACAGGGGCAGGACACTGAAGCTTTCTTT
>TRBV18|TRBJ1-6|NA|NA
CASSPSPDNSPLHF
TGTGCCAGCTCACCCTCCCCGGATAATTCACCCCTCCACTTT
>TRBV7-2|TRBJ2-7|NA|TRBD2
CASSFGTSASYEQYF
TGTGCCAGCAGCTTTGGGACTAGCGCGTCCTACGAGCAGTACTTC
>TRBV5-1|TRBJ1-4|NA|NA
CASSLGYSLEKLFF
TGCGCCAGCAGCTTGGGTTACAGTCTGGAAAAACTGTTTTTT
>TRBV21-1|TRBJ2-3|NA|NA
CASSNLGGQYTDTQYF
TGTGCCAGCAGCAACCTAGGAGGACAGTACACAGATACGCAGTATTTT
>TRBV12-5|TRBJ2-2|NA|TRBD2
CASGLGRVATGELFF
TGTGCTAGTGGACTGGGGAGGGTCGCCACCGGGGAGCTGTTTTTT
>TRBV5-1|TRBJ2-7|once|TRBD1
CASSLAFQPGQKAYEQYF
TGCGCCAGCAGCTTGGCATTCCAACCGGGACAGAAAGCCTACGAGCAGTACTTC
>TRBV19|TRBJ2-7|NA|TRBD1
CASRGQGVFYEQYF
TGTGCCAGTAGAGGACAGGGTGTTTTCTACGAGCAGTACTTC
>TRBV30|TRBJ1-5|few|NA
CAWRRPQPFNQPQHF
TGTGCCTGGAGGAGGCCCCAACCCTTCAATCAGCCCCAGCATTTT
>TRBV18|TRBJ2-7|NA|NA
CASSPPGGPDHYEQYF
TGTGCCAGCTCACCACCCGGGGGACCAGACCACTACGAGCAGTACTTC
>TRBV9|TRBJ1-6|NA|TRBD1
CASSFRTGENSPLHF
TGTGCCAGCAGCTTTCGGACAGGGGAAAATTCACCCCTCCACTTT
>TRBV27|TRBJ1-2|NA|TRBD1
CASSFRGSGYTF
TGTGCCAGCAGTTTCAGGGGGAGTGGCTACACCTTC
>TRBV18|TRBJ1-3|once|TRBD1
CASSPPGATGSSGNTIYF
TGTGCCAGCTCACCTCCGGGGGCGACAGGGAGCTCTGGAAACACCATATATTTT
>TRBV7-8|TRBJ1-3|NA|NA
CASSLGEVSGNTIYF
TGTGCCAGCAGCCTAGGAGAGGTCTCTGGAAACACCATATATTTT
>TRBV3-1/TRBV3-2|TRBJ1-2|once|NA
CASSQGSRGGYGYTF
TGTGCCAGCAGCCAAGGCAGCAGGGGCGGGTATGGCTACACCTTC
>TRBV7-2|TRBJ2-7|NA|NA
CASSLAGQFSYEQYF
TGTGCCAGCAGCTTAGCGGGGCAGTTTAGCTACGAGCAGTACTTC
>TRBV3-1/TRBV3-2|TRBJ1-5|NA|TRBD1
CASSPSAAGGQPQHF
TGTGCCAGCAGCCCCTCCGCGGCAGGGGGCCAGCCCCAGCATTTT
>TRBV30|TRBJ2-1|NA|TRBD2
CAWGERGGPFCEQFF
TGTGCCTGGGGGGAGCGGGGAGGACCTTTCTGTGAGCAGTTCTTC
>TRBV7-2|TRBJ1-1|NA|NA
CASSFGGRGTEAFF
TGTGCCAGCAGCTTTGGCGGGAGGGGCACTGAAGCTTTCTTT